This T cell receptor (beta chain) appears in the sequencing data of a study of T-cell reconstitution after alpha-beta-depleted transplantation in children. Looked up from germline, CDR1 is DFQATT and CDR2 is SNEGSKA (reference sequence). Trimming took 3 bases from V and 2 from J, leaving 16 bases between them. The CDR3 has 15 residues. Unique molecular identifiers were used to barcode this TCRbeta library. Using its own MiXCR run on the PCR reads, TCRdb lists one record per CDR3 protein. This sample carries about 460,000 distinct CDR3 sequences, over 10% of them seen once, and the ten largest clones take 12% to 15%. This clonotype was observed many times. No antigen is known for it. Study-wide points: Reportedly, alpha-beta T cells present about two months post-transplant originated from several hundred expanded clones of graft origin.

The TCR originated in a female patient aged 2-9 years who had a stem cell transplant for aplastic anemia, so the T cells may come from the graft donor. The sample here was PBMCs, mostly from graft donor cells, taken 180 days after TCRalphabeta/CD19-depleted stem cell transplant. This chain links TRBV20-1 with TRBJ1-1, with D possibly matching TRBD1 (5 bases). The CDR3 DNA sequence: TGCAGTGCTAGTCTCGGACATCAGGGTAACACTGAAGCTTTCTTT. Translated, it gives CSASLGHQGNTEAFF.